The 2 T cell receptor beta chains listed next were all sequenced from one sample in a study of cytomegalovirus exposure and HLA in healthy donors. With 60 Vbeta and 13 Jbeta primers, the PCR was carried out. The assay was immunoSEQ multiplex PCR, and TCRdb's table has in-frame clones only and misses some. Of over 100,000 clones listed, over 60% were seen once; the top ten hold about 1.7%. The sample comprised PBMCs. The receptor set was obtained from a female donor in good health and CMV-seropositive.

The chain has TRBV10-3 and TRBJ1-2, with D unresolved. CDR3 size: 15 residues. The V end lost 3 bases, the J end lost 0 bases, and 11 bases lay between the germline ends. Germline V gene lookup returns CDR1 ENHRY and CDR2 SYGVKD. CDR3 amino acids: CAISDPLGPNYGYTF. CDR3 sequence (DNA): TGTGCCATCAGTGACCCTCTGGGCCCTAACTATGGCTACACCTTC.

This sequence joins TRBV5-1 and TRBJ2-7, with TRBD2 identical over 14 bases. The germline CDR1 and CDR2 sequences are SGHRS and YFSETQ. The CDR3 sequence is 20 residues long. Trimming at V came to 7 bases and at J to 1 base, leaving 19 bases not matched to a gene. CDR3 loop: CASSPEGAGTSGSWSYEQYF. CDR3 bases: TGCGCCAGCTCCCCCGAAGGGGCCGGGACTAGCGGGAGTTGGTCCTACGAGCAGTACTTC.